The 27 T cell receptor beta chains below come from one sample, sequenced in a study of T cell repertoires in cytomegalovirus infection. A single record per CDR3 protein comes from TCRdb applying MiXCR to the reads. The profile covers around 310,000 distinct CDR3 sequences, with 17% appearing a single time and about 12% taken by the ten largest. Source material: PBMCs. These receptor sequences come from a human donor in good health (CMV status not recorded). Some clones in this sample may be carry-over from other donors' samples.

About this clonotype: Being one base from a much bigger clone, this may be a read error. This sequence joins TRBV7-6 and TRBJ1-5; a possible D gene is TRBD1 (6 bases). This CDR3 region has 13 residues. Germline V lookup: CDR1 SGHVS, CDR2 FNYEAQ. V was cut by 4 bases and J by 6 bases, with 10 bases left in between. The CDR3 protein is CASSSGDTQPQHF. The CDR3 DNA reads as TGTGCCAGCAGCTCAGGGGACACTCAGCCCCAGCATTTT.

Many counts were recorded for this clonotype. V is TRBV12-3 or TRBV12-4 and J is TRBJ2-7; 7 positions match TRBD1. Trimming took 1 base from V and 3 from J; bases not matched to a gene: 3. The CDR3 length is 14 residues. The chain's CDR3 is CASSLGQGFYEQYF. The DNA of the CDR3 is TGTGCCAGCAGTTTAGGACAGGGCTTCTACGAGCAGTACTTC.

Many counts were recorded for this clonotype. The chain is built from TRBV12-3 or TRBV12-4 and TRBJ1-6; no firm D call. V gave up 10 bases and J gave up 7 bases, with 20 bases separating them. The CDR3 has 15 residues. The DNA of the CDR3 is TGTGCCACCAAGTTTCAGTCGGAGGAAAATTCACCCCTCCACTTT. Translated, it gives CATKFQSEENSPLHF.

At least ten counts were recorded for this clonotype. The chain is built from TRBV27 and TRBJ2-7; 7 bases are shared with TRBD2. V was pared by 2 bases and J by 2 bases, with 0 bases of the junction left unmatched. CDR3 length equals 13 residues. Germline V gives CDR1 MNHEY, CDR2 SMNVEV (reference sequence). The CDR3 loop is CASSLAGAYEQYF. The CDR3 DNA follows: TGTGCCAGCAGTTTAGCGGGGGCCTACGAGCAGTACTTC.

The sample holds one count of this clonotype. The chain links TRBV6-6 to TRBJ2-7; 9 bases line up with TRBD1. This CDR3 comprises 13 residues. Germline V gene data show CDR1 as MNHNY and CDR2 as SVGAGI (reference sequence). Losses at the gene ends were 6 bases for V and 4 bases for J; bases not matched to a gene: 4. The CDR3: CASRLDRGYEQYF. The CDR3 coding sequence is TGTGCCAGCAGACTGGACAGGGGATACGAGCAGTACTTC.

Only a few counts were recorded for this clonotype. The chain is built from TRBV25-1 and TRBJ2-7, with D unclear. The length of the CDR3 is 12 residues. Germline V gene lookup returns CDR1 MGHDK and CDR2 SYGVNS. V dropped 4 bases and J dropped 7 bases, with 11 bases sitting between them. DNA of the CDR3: TGTGCCAGCAGTGCCAGGTCCGGGGAGCAGTACTTC. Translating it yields CASSARSGEQYF.

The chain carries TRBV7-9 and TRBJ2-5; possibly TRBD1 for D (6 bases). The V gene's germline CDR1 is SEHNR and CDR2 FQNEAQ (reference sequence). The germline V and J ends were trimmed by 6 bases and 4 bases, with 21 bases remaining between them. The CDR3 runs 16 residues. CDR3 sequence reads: CASRHSAGGNPETQYF. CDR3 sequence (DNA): TGTGCCAGCAGGCATTCCGCTGGGGGCAATCCAGAGACCCAGTACTTC.

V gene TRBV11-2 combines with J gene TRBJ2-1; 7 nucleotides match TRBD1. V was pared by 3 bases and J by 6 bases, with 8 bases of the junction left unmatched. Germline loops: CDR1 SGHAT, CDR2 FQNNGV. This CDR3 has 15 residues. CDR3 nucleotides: TGTGCCAGCAGCTTCTCGACAGGGCAGAGCAATGAGCAGTTCTTC. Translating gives CASSFSTGQSNEQFF.

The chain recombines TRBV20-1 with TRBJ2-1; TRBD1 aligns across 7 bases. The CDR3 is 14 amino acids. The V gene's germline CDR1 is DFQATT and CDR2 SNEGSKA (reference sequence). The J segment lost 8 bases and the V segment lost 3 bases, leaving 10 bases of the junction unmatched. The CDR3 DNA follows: TGCAGTGCTAGTCTACAGGGGCAGGATGATGAGCAGTTCTTC. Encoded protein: CSASLQGQDDEQFF.

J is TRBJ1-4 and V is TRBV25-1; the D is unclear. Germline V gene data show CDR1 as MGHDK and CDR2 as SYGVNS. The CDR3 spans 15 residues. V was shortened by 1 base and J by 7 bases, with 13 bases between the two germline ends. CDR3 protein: CASSESVATGEKLFF. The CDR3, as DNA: TGTGCCAGCAGTGAATCCGTGGCGACCGGTGAAAAACTGTTTTTT.

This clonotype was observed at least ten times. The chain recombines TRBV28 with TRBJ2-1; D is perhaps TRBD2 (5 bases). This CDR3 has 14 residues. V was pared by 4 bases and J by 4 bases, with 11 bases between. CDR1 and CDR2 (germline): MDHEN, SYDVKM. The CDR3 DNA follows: TGTGCCAGCAGTTCCCCGGACTCTTACAATGAGCAGTTCTTC. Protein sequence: CASSSPDSYNEQFF.

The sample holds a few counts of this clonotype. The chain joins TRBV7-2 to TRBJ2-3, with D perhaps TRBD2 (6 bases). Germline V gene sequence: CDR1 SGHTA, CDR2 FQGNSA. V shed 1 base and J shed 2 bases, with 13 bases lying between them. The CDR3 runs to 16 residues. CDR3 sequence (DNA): TGTGCCAGCAGCTTAGTCCCCGGACTATACACAGATACGCAGTATTTT. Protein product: CASSLVPGLYTDTQYF.

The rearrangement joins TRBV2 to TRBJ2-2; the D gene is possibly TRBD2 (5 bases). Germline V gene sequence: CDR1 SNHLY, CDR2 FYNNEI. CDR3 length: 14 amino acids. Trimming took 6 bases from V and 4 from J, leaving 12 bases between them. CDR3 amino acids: CASRDGLSTGELFF. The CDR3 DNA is TGTGCCAGCAGGGACGGACTGAGCACCGGGGAGCTGTTTTTT. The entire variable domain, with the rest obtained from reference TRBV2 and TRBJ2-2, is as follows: EPEVTQTPSHQVTQMGQEVILRCVPISNHLYFYWYRQILGQKVEFLVSFYNNEISEKSEIFDDQFSVERPDGSNFTLKIRSTKLEDSAMYFCASRDGLSTGELFFGEGSRLTVL.

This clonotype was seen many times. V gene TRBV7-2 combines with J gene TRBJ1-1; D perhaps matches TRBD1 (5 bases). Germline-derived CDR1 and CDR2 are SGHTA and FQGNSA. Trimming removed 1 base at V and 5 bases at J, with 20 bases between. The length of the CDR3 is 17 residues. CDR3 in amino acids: CASSLVGQGNRGTEAFF. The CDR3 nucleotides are TGTGCCAGCAGCTTAGTGGGGCAGGGCAATAGAGGGACTGAAGCTTTCTTT.

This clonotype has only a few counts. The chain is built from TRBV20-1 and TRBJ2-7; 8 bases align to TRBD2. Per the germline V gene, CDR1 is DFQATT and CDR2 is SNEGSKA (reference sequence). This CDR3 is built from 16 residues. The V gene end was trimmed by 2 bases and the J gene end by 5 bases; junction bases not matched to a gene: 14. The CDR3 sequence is CSARPLLRGARDEQYF. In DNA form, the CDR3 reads TGCAGTGCTAGACCCCTTTTGCGGGGGGCCCGCGACGAGCAGTACTTC.

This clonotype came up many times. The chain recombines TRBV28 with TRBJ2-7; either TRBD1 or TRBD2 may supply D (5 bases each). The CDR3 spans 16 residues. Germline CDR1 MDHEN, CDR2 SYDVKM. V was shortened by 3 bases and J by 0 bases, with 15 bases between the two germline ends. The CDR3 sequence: CASSLRPGSPSYEQYF. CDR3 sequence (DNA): TGTGCCAGCAGTTTGCGGCCAGGGAGCCCCTCCTACGAGCAGTACTTC.

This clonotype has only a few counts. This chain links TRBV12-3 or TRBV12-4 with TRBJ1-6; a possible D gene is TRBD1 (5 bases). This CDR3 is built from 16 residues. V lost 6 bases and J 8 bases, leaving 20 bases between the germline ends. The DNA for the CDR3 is TGTGCCAGCAGCCTCCAACAGGAACTGGAAGATTCACCCCTCCACTTT. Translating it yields CASSLQQELEDSPLHF.

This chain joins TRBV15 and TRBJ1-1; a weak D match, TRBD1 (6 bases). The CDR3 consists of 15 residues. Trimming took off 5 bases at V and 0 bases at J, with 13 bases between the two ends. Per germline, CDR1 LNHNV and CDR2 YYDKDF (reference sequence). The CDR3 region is CATSAPDRLNTEAFF. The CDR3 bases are TGTGCCACCAGCGCCCCGGACAGATTGAACACTGAAGCTTTCTTT.

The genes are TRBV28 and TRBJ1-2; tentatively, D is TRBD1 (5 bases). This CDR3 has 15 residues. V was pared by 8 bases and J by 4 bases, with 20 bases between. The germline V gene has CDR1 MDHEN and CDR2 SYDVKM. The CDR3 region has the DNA TGTGCCAGCCTGACAGAGATTAATATGGTCTATGGCTACACCTTC. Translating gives CASLTEINMVYGYTF.

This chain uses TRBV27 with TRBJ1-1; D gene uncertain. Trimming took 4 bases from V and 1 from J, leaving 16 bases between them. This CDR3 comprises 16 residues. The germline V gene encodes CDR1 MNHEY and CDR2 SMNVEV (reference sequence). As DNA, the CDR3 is TGTGCCAGCAGTTGGGGTGTGATCGGCGGGAACACTGAAGCTTTCTTT. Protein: CASSWGVIGGNTEAFF.

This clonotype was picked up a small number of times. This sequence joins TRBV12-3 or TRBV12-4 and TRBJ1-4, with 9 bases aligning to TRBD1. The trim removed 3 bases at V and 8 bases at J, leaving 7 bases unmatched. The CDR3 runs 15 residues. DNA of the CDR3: TGTGCCAGCAGTTTGGGACAGGGACGTGGAGAAAAACTGTTTTTT. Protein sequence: CASSLGQGRGEKLFF.

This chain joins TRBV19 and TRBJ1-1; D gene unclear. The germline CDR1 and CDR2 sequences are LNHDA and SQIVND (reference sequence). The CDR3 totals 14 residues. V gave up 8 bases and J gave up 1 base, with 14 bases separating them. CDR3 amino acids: CASCAWLGNTEAFF. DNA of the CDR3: TGTGCCAGTTGTGCTTGGTTGGGGAACACTGAAGCTTTCTTT.

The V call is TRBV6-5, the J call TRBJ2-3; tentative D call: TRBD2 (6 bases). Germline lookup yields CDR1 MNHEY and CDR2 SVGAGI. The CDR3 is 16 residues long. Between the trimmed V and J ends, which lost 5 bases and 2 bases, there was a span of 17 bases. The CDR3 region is CASSRRDSSYTDTQYF. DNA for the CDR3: TGTGCCAGCAGTCGCCGGGACTCCTCTTACACAGATACGCAGTATTTT.

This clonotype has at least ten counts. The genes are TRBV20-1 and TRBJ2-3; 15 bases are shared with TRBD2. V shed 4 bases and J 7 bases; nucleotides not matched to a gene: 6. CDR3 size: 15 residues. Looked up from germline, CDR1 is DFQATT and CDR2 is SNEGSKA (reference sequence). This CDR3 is CSATPGTSGGYTQYF. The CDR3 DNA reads TGCAGTGCTACCCCCGGGACTAGCGGGGGGTATACGCAGTATTTT.

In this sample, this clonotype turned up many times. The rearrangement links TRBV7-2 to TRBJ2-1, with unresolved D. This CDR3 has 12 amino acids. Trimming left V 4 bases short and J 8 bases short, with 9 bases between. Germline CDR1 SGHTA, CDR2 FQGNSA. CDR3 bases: TGTGCCAGCAGCTCGACGGGCGATGAGCAGTTCTTC. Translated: CASSSTGDEQFF.

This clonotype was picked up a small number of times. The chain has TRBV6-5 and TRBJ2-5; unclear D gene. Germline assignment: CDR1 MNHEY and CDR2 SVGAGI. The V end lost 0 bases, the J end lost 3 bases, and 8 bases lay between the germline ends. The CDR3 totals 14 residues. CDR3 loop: CASSYSWVEETQYF. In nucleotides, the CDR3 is TGTGCCAGCAGTTACTCTTGGGTTGAAGAGACCCAGTACTTC.

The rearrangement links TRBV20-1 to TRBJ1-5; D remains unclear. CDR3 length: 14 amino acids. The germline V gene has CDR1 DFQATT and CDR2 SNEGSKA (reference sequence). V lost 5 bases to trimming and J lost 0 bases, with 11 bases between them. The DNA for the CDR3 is TGCAGTGCTTATGGTCCGATTAGCAATCAGCCCCAGCATTTT. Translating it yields CSAYGPISNQPQHF.